A selection of T cell receptor beta chains follows, all from one sample in a study of T cells in Graves' hyperthyroidism and ophthalmopathy. TCRdb processed the multiplex PCR reads anew with MiXCR; each CDR3 protein has one entry. The sample has fewer than 450,000 distinct CDR3 sequences, 17% seen once. Sequencing was done on a sample of blood. The source of these receptors is a woman between 25 and 40 years old with Graves' hyperthyroidism that later progressed to Graves' ophthalmopathy. The CDR3 runs from the conserved cysteine through the conserved F or W. A D gene is named only where the DNA matches it firmly. Only part of the rows carry a size: once, few, many, or a class if the clone is expanded.

once | TRBJ2-7 | TRBV18 | NA | TGTGCCAGCTCACAGACCGCGAGCTCCTACGAGCGGTACTTC | CASSQTASSYERYF
many | TRBJ2-5 | TRBV18 | NA | TGTGCCAGCTCACCACCTCGGAACGAGGAGACCCAGTACTTC | CASSPPRNEETQYF
few | TRBJ2-1 | TRBV27 | NA | TGTGCCAGCAATTTAGGGGTTGCCTACAATGAGCAGTTCTTC | CASNLGVAYNEQFF
many | TRBJ1-4 | TRBV12-3/TRBV12-4 | NA | TGTGCCAGCACAATCCGGGAGGCGGGTGCTAATGAAAAACTGTTTTTT | CASTIREAGANEKLFF
many | TRBJ1-2 | TRBV5-1 | NA | TGCGCCAGCAGCTTGGGCCCGACGTGGGAGTCGAACTATGGCTACACCTTC | CASSLGPTWESNYGYTF
few | TRBJ2-7 | TRBV19 | NA | TGTGCCAGTAGTATCTCTGGCTCCGGATCTTTCTACGAGCAGTACTTC | CASSISGSGSFYEQYF
NA | TRBJ2-5 | TRBV7-2 | NA | TGTGCCAGCAGCTTAGCTTCGGCTGTCCGGTCCCGCGAGACCCAGTACTTC | CASSLASAVRSRETQYF
few | TRBJ1-2 | TRBV5-1 | NA | TGCGCCAGCAGCTTGGACGGCAGGGGAGGTGGCTACACCTTC | CASSLDGRGGGYTF
many | TRBJ1-1 | TRBV7-2 | NA | TGTGCCAGCAGCGGACAGACGCTCGGAGCTTTCTTT | CASSGQTLGAFF
many | TRBJ1-2 | TRBV12-3/TRBV12-4 | TRBD1 | TGTGCCAGCAGTTTTCGACAGGGAGAAGGCTACACCTTC | CASSFRQGEGYTF
many | TRBJ2-7 | TRBV20-1 | TRBD2 | TGCAGTGCTCGTCTTAGCGGGAGCTCCTACGAGCAGTACTTC | CSARLSGSSYEQYF
NA | TRBJ1-5 | TRBV20-1 | NA | TGCAGTGGCCGGGTGGACGGGGCCCAGCATTTT | CSGRVDGAQHF
many | TRBJ1-5 | TRBV18 | NA | TGTGCCAGCTCACCACGAAATGGGGAAGATCAGCCCCAGCATTTT | CASSPRNGEDQPQHF
many | TRBJ1-3 | TRBV18 | NA | TGTGCCAGCTCACCACCGTTAGGCGACGGAAACACCATATATTTT | CASSPPLGDGNTIYF
few | TRBJ2-7 | TRBV6-1 | NA | TGTGCCAGCAGTGAAGTTCCTTCCTACGAGCAGTACTTC | CASSEVPSYEQYF
few | TRBJ2-7 | TRBV19 | NA | TGTGCCAGTAGTATAGTCTCCGGACCCGGGGTACGTACCGAGCAGTACTTC | CASSIVSGPGVRTEQYF
NA | TRBJ2-5 | TRBV15 | TRBD2 | TGTGCCACCAGCAGAGTACGACTAGCGCTTCAAGAGACCCAGTACTTC | CATSRVRLALQETQYF
NA | TRBJ2-3 | TRBV3-1 | TRBD2 | TGTGCCAGCAGCCTCCTAGCGGGGAGTAGCACAGATACGCAGTATTTT | CASSLLAGSSTDTQYF
NA | TRBJ2-2 | TRBV5-6 | TRBD1 | TGTGCCAGCAGCTTGTTGGGACAGACGAACACCGGGGAGCTGTTTTTT | CASSLLGQTNTGELFF
many | TRBJ2-3 | TRBV2 | NA | TGTGCCAGCAGTCCAGGAGAAGCCACAGATACGCAGTATTTT | CASSPGEATDTQYF
many | TRBJ1-1 | TRBV6-1 | NA | TGTGCCAGCAAGAAGCTTTCGGGGGGTACTGAAGCTTTCTTT | CASKKLSGGTEAFF
few | TRBJ1-3 | TRBV12-3/TRBV12-4 | NA | TGTGCCAGCAGTTTCGGGGGGTCTGGAAACACCATATATTTT | CASSFGGSGNTIYF
NA | TRBJ2-2 | TRBV20-1 | NA | TGCAGTGCTAGAATAACAGGGAGTTCCGGGGAGCTGTTTTTT | CSARITGSSGELFF
many | TRBJ2-1 | TRBV2 | TRBD2 | TGTGCCAGCAGGACGAGCGGGACGGAAAGCAATGAGCAGTTCTTC | CASRTSGTESNEQFF